Presented here are 5 T cell receptor beta chains from one specimen sequenced in a study of somatic mutations in cytotoxic T cells in rheumatoid arthritis. Measured with immunoSEQ multiplex PCR; TCRdb has only the in-frame clones, and not every one. The data show 20,000 to 25,000 clones, just under 80% seen once. Sequenced: CD8+ T cells sorted from blood. The receptor set was obtained from an adult with rheumatoid arthritis.

J is TRBJ1-1 and V is TRBV10-3; 8 bases are shared with TRBD1. The CDR3 runs 14 residues. V lost 6 bases to trimming and J lost 1 base; unmatched junction nucleotides: 4. The germline V gene has CDR1 ENHRY and CDR2 SYGVKD. The CDR3 bases are TGTGCCATCAGGCCGGACAGGGAGAACACTGAAGCTTTCTTT. Residues: CAIRPDRENTEAFF.

The chain employs TRBV13 and TRBJ1-6; 7 nucleotides line up with TRBD1. J lost 8 bases, V lost 5 bases, and 6 bases had no gene match. This CDR3 has 14 amino acids. Germline loops: CDR1 PRHDT, CDR2 FYEKMQ (reference sequence). Here the CDR3 DNA reads TGTGCCAGCAGCACAAACAGGGGTGATTCACCCCTCCACTTT. This encodes CASSTNRGDSPLHF.

The gene calls are TRBV25-1 and TRBJ2-1; 8 nucleotides line up with TRBD2. Looked up from germline, CDR1 is MGHDK and CDR2 is SYGVNS. V shed 0 bases and J 8 bases; nucleotides not matched to a gene: 6. The CDR3 sequence is 15 residues long. The CDR3 DNA is TGTGCCAGCAGTGAATATGTTGGTAGCGGGGATGAGCAGTTCTTC. This gives the protein CASSEYVGSGDEQFF.

This clone was seen a single time. The rearrangement joins TRBV10-3 to TRBJ1-1, with TRBD1 identical over 8 bases. V lost 2 bases, J lost 4 bases, and 3 bases stayed unmatched. There are 14 residues in the CDR3. In germline, CDR1 is ENHRY, CDR2 SYGVKD. CDR3 DNA sequence: TGTGCCATCAGTGAGACAGGGGGAGGCACTGAAGCTTTCTTT. Its protein is CAISETGGGTEAFF.

This chain connects TRBV7-2 to TRBJ1-6; unclear D gene. CDR1 and CDR2 from the germline V gene are SGHTA and FQGNSA. Trimming cost V 6 bases and J 0 bases, with 12 bases left between them. The CDR3 contains 16 residues. The CDR3 region has the DNA TGTGCCAGCAGTCACACTGGGAGCTCCTATAATTCACCCCTCCACTTT. Amino acid sequence: CASSHTGSSYNSPLHF.